This is a list of T cell receptor beta chains from one sample in a study of vaccination effects on CD4 cells after COVID-19. Produced via immunoSEQ multiplex PCR; TCRdb's table is partial and in-frame only. Of 65,000 to 95,000 clones listed, under 80% are singletons. No antigen has been identified for these receptors. Material: CD4+ T cells from PBMCs cultured with HCoV-OC43 spike peptides, obtained after COVID-19 vaccination. The receptors derive from a human donor who received a COVID-19 vaccine. Each CDR3 is given with its conserved first and last residue. D genes are given only for firm matches. The size entry is marked missing in some rows and otherwise reads once, few, many or a size class.

clone_size | d_call | j_call | v_call | cdr3_nt | cdr3_aa
. | TRBD1 | TRBJ1-1 | TRBV7-2 | TGTGCCAGCAGTTTTACAGGGGGTGGACTAAACACTGAAGCTTTCTTT | CASSFTGGGLNTEAFF
. | . | TRBJ1-3 | TRBV28 | TGTGCCAGCACCCTGACAGCTGGAAACACCATATATTTT | CASTLTAGNTIYF
few | . | TRBJ1-3 | TRBV6-5 | TGTGCCAGCAGTTGGACCAGAGGCTACTCTGGAAACACCATATATTTT | CASSWTRGYSGNTIYF
. | TRBD1 | TRBJ1-6 | TRBV7-2 | TGTGCCAGCAGCTCATCAGGGGGCGGGCGGAGTTCACCCCTCCACTTT | CASSSSGGGRSSPLHF
. | . | TRBJ1-2 | TRBV18 | TGTGCCAGCTCACCTATTCCCGACACTGGAAGAGGCTTTGGCTACACCTTC | CASSPIPDTGRGFGYTF
few | TRBD1 | TRBJ1-1 | TRBV18 | TGTGCCAGCTCACCAGGAGGGACAGGGTTGGGAACTGAAGCTTTCTTT | CASSPGGTGLGTEAFF
. | . | TRBJ1-2 | TRBV2 | TGTGCCAGCAACCGGGGAGCTAACTATGGCTACACCTTC | CASNRGANYGYTF
. | TRBD1 | TRBJ2-5 | TRBV19 | TGTGCCAGTAGTAGCCTGTTTCCCGGGACAGGGCAAGAGACCCAGTACTTC | CASSSLFPGTGQETQYF
. | TRBD2 | TRBJ2-3 | TRBV30 | TGTGCCTGGACTAGCGGGGCAGATACGCAGTATTTT | CAWTSGADTQYF
. | . | TRBJ1-3 | TRBV6-6 | TGTGCCAGCAGTCCCCCTGGCGCCGACTCTGGAAACACCATATATTTT | CASSPPGADSGNTIYF
few | . | TRBJ2-1 | TRBV2 | TGTGCCAGCAGTGGCTTGGGAAGCTCCTACAATGAGCAGTTCTTC | CASSGLGSSYNEQFF
few | . | TRBJ1-5 | TRBV18 | TGTGCCAGCTCACCGAATGGGGGTTATCAGCCCCAGCATTTT | CASSPNGGYQPQHF
. | TRBD1 | TRBJ1-4 | TRBV19 | TGTGCCAGTAGTATCCAAAGACAGGGTGCTAATGAAAAACTGTTTTTT | CASSIQRQGANEKLFF
. | . | TRBJ2-3 | TRBV18 | TGTGCCAGCTCACCACCGAGCACAGATACGCAGTATTTT | CASSPPSTDTQYF
. | . | TRBJ1-2 | TRBV7-2 | TGTGCCAGCAGCTTAGTTGTTAACTATGGCTACACCTTC | CASSLVVNYGYTF
. | . | TRBJ1-3 | TRBV6-5 | TGTGCCAGCAGTTACTCGATCGGACAACTAAACACCATATATTTT | CASSYSIGQLNTIYF
. | . | TRBJ1-2 | TRBV6-5 | TGTGCCAGCACCCCGACTAGAGCTAACTATGGCTACACCTTC | CASTPTRANYGYTF
. | . | TRBJ2-3 | TRBV19 | TGTGCCAGTACCCCCAGTCCCGCCACAGATACGCAGTATTTT | CASTPSPATDTQYF
. | TRBD2 | TRBJ2-3 | TRBV7-9 | TGTGCCAGCAGCTTAGACCAGCGGGGGGGCACAGATACGCAGTATTTT | CASSLDQRGGTDTQYF
once | TRBD1 | TRBJ1-5 | TRBV30 | TGTGCCTGGGACAGGGGGCACAATCAGCCCCAGCATTTT | CAWDRGHNQPQHF
. | . | TRBJ2-4 | TRBV5-1 | TGCGCCAGCAGCTTGGAGCCAGGTCGAGCCAAAAACATTCAGTACTTC | CASSLEPGRAKNIQYF
. | . | TRBJ2-1 | TRBV7-8 | TGTGCCAGCAGTTCGAACAGGGCCAATGAGCAGTTCTTC | CASSSNRANEQFF
. | . | TRBJ2-2 | TRBV6-2/TRBV6-3 | TGTGCCAGCAGTCAACGGACGGATACCGGGGAGCTGTTTTTT | CASSQRTDTGELFF
. | . | TRBJ2-6 | TRBV2 | TGTGCCAGCAGTCTACGGGGAGCCTCTGGGGCCAACGTCCTGACTTTC | CASSLRGASGANVLTF
. | . | TRBJ1-1 | TRBV7-2 | TGTGCCAGCAGCTTAGATGGGGGGACGGTTGAAGCTTTCTTT | CASSLDGGTVEAFF
. | TRBD2 | TRBJ2-2 | TRBV7-2 | TGTGCCAGCAGCTTGGATCTAGCGGGCACCGGGGAGCTGTTTTTT | CASSLDLAGTGELFF
. | . | TRBJ1-2 | TRBV7-2 | TGTGCCAGCAGCCCCACAGGGTACTATGGCTACACCTTC | CASSPTGYYGYTF
. | . | TRBJ1-1 | TRBV7-3 | TGTGCCAGCAGCCGGACAGCAAACACTGAAGCTTTCTTT | CASSRTANTEAFF
. | . | TRBJ1-2 | TRBV6-2/TRBV6-3 | TGTGCCAGCAGTTATTCTAACTATGGCTACACCTTC | CASSYSNYGYTF
. | . | TRBJ2-3 | TRBV5-1 | TGCGCCAGCAGCTTGTTTACCACCACAGATACGCAGTATTTT | CASSLFTTTDTQYF
. | . | TRBJ1-6 | TRBV6-6 | TGTGCCAGCAGAAGGGACGGACAAACCTTTAATTCACCCCTCCACTTT | CASRRDGQTFNSPLHF
. | TRBD2 | TRBJ2-1 | TRBV4-2 | TGTGCCAGCAGCCAAGGGGCTAGCGGGGGGAACAATGAGCAGTTCTTC | CASSQGASGGNNEQFF
. | TRBD1 | TRBJ2-3 | TRBV6-6 | TGTGCCAGCAGCTCGACAGGGGCCCTCACAGATACGCAGTATTTT | CASSSTGALTDTQYF
. | TRBD1 | TRBJ1-4 | TRBV25-1 | TGTGCCAGCAGTGCCACGGACAGGGCAACTAATGAAAAACTGTTTTTT | CASSATDRATNEKLFF
. | . | TRBJ2-1 | TRBV5-6 | TGTGCCAGCAGCTTGTTCCTAGGGGAGTACAATGAGCAGTTCTTC | CASSLFLGEYNEQFF
. | TRBD1 | TRBJ1-2 | TRBV5-6 | TGTGCCAGCAGCCTGGACAGGGGGAGCCTGTATGGCTACACCTTC | CASSLDRGSLYGYTF
. | . | TRBJ2-1 | TRBV28 | TGTGCCAGCAGTTTTAGGAGGCAGACCATCTACAATGAGCAGTTCTTC | CASSFRRQTIYNEQFF
. | . | TRBJ1-3 | TRBV18 | TGTGCCAGCTCACCGGCAGCCTTGACGGGTGCTTCTGGAAACACCATATATTTT | CASSPAALTGASGNTIYF
. | . | TRBJ2-1 | TRBV5-1 | TGCGCCAGCAGCGCCAGGGTTTCGGCCGATGAGCAGTTCTTC | CASSARVSADEQFF
once | . | TRBJ2-2 | TRBV10-1 | TGCGCCAGCAGGGACAACTTGAACACCGGGGAGCTGTTTTTT | CASRDNLNTGELFF
. | TRBD1 | TRBJ2-5 | TRBV7-3 | TGTGCCAGCAGCTCTATGGGACAGTATCAAGAGACCCAGTACTTC | CASSSMGQYQETQYF
. | TRBD1 | TRBJ2-6 | TRBV5-1 | TGCGCCAGCAGCCCGACAGGGGGCCACCCCTCTGGGGCCAACGTCCTGACTTTC | CASSPTGGHPSGANVLTF
. | . | TRBJ2-2 | TRBV15 | TGTGCCACCAGCAGAGATCGGGGCACCGGGGAGCTGTTTTTT | CATSRDRGTGELFF
. | . | TRBJ1-4 | TRBV6-2/TRBV6-3 | TGTGCCAGCAGTACCGGGGGTGCAACTAATGAAAAACTGTTTTTT | CASSTGGATNEKLFF
. | . | TRBJ1-2 | TRBV25-1 | TGTGCCAGCAGTGATCCTGCCCAGGGAGATGTCTATGGCTACACCTTC | CASSDPAQGDVYGYTF
few | TRBD1 | TRBJ2-2 | TRBV5-1 | TGCGCCAGCAGCTTGTTAGGGGGCGGAACCGGGGAGCTGTTTTTT | CASSLLGGGTGELFF